This TCR beta chain appears in the sequencing data of a study of blood T cell repertoires in COVID-19. Study-level information: From the United States, Italy and Spain came samples of acute and convalescent COVID-19. T cells, B-cell-depleted T cells, or PBMCs provided the cDNA or gDNA that served as material.

Methods used by the authors: Estimation of nucleated cell counts was performed using reference gene primer amplification. Assay: immunoSEQ multiplex PCR; the TCRdb copy retains only in-frame clones and omits some. The V and J calls and clone size come from that table; D and trimming were worked out from the DNA. In the table there are 250,000 or so clones, approximately 82% of which are singletons. Germline V gene sequence: CDR1 MNHEY, CDR2 SVGAGI. V shed 0 bases and J 4 bases; nucleotides not matched to a gene: 4. CDR3 length equals 16 residues. This receptor was taken from an elderly woman with acute or convalescent COVID-19. Specimen: peripheral blood. The chain uses TRBV6-5 and TRBJ2-1; 9 nucleotides line up with TRBD2. In DNA form, the CDR3 reads TGTGCCAGCAGTTACTCTGGCGGGGGGGCTTACAATGAGCAGTTCTTC. Amino acids: CASSYSGGGAYNEQFF.